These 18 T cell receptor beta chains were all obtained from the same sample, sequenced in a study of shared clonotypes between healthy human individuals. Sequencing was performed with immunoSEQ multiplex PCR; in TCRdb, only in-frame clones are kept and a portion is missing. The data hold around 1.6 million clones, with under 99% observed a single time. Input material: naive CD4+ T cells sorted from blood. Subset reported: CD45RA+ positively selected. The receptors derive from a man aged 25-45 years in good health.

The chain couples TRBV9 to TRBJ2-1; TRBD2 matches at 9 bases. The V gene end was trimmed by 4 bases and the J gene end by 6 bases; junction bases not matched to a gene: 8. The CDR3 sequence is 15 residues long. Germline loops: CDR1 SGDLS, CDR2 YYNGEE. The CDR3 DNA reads TGTGCCAGCAGCAGTACCCGGACTAGCGTCAATGAGCAGTTCTTC. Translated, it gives CASSSTRTSVNEQFF.

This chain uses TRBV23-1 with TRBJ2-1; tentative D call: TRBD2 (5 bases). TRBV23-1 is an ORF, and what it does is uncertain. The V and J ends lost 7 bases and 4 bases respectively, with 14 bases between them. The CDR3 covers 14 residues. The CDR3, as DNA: TGCGCCAGCATTGCGGGCCTGAAATACAATGAGCAGTTCTTC. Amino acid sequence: CASIAGLKYNEQFF.

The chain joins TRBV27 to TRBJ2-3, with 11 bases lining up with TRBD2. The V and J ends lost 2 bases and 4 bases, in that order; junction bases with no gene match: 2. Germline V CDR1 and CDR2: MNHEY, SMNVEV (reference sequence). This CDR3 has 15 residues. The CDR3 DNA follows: TGTGCCAGCAGTTTAACTAGCGGGAGCCCAGATACGCAGTATTTT. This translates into CASSLTSGSPDTQYF.

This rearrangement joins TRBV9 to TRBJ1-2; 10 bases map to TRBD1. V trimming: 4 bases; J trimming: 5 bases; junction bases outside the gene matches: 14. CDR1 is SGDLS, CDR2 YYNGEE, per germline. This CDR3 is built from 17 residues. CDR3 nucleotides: TGTGCCAGCAGCAGAGGAGGACCGGGACAGGGGAAGTATGGCTACACCTTC. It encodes CASSRGGPGQGKYGYTF.

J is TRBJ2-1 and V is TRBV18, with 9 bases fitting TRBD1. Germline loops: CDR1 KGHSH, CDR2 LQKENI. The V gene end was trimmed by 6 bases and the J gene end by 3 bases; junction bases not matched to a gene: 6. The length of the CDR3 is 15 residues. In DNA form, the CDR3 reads TGTGCCAGCTCGCTAGGACAGGGGTTCTACAATGAGCAGTTCTTC. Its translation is CASSLGQGFYNEQFF.

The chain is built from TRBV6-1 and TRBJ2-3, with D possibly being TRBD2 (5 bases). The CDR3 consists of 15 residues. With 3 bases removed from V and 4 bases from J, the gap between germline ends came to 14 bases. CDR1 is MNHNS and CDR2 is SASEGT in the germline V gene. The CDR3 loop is CASSEVIGAADTQYF. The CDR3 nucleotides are TGTGCCAGCAGTGAGGTTATCGGAGCGGCAGATACGCAGTATTTT.

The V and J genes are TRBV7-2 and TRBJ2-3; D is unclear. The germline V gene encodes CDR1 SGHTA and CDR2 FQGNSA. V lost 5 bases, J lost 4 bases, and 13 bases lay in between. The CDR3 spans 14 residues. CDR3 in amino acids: CASSPRQWADTQYF. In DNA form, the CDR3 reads TGTGCCAGCAGCCCCAGACAATGGGCAGATACGCAGTATTTT.

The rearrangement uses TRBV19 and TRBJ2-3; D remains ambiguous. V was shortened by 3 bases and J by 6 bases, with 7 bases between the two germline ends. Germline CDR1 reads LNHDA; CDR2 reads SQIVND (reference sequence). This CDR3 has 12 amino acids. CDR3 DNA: TGTGCCAGTAGTATGAGATTGGATACGCAGTATTTT. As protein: CASSMRLDTQYF.

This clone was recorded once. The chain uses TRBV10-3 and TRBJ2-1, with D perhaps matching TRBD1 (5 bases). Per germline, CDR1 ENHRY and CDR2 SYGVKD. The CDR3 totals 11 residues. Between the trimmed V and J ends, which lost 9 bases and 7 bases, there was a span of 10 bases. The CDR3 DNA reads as TGTGCCATGGGGCCTTTTAATGAGCAGTTCTTC. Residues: CAMGPFNEQFF.

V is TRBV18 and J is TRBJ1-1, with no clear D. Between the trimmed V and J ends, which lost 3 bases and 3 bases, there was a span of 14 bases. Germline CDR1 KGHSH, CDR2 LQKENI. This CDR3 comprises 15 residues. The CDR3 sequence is CASSPYNSLYTEAFF. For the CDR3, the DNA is TGTGCCAGCTCACCGTACAACAGTCTGTACACTGAAGCTTTCTTT.

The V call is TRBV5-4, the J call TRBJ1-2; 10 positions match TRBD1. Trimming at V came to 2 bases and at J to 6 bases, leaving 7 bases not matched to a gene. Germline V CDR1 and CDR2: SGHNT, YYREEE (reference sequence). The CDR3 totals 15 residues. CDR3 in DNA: TGTGCCAGCAGCTTTCCGGGACAGGGGACTGATGGCTACACCTTC. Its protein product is CASSFPGQGTDGYTF. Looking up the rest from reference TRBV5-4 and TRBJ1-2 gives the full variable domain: ETGVTQSPTHLIKTRGQQVTLRCSSQSGHNTVSWYQQALGQGPQFIFQYYREEENGRGNFPPRFSGLQFPNYSSELNVNALELDDSALYLCASSFPGQGTDGYTFGSGTRLTVV.

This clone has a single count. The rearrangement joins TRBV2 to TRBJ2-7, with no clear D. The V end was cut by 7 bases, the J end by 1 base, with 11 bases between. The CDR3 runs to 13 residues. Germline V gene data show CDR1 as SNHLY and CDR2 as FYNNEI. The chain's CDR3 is CASKLWVSYEQYF. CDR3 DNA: TGTGCCAGCAAACTTTGGGTATCCTACGAGCAGTACTTC.

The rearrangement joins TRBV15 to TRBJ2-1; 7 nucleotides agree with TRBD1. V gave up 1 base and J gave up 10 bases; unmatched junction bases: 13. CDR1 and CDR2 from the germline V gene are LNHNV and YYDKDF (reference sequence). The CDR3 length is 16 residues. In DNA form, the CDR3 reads TGTGCCACCAGCAGAGGGGGGACAGTCTCCTCGATCGAGCAGTTCTTC. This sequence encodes CATSRGGTVSSIEQFF.

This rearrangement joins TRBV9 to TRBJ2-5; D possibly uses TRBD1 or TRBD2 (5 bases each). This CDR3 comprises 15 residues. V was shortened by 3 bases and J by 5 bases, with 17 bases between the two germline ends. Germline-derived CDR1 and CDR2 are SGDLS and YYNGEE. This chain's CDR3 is CASSEGTQTGETQYF. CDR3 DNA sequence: TGTGCCAGCAGCGAAGGGACCCAAACTGGGGAGACCCAGTACTTC.

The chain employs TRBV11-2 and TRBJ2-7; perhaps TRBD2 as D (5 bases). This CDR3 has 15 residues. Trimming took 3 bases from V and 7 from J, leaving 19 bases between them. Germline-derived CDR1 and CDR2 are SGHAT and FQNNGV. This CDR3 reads CASSLSGVASGEQYF. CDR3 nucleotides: TGTGCCAGCAGCTTGAGTGGGGTAGCCTCGGGGGAGCAGTACTTC.

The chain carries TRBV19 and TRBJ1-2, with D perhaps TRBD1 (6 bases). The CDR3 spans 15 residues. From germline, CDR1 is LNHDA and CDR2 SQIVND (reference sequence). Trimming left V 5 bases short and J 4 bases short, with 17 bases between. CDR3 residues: CASSPRGQGSYGYTF. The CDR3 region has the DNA TGTGCCAGTAGTCCCCGAGGGCAGGGGTCCTATGGCTACACCTTC.

The CDR3 bases are TGTGCCAGCAGCAGATCAGACAGGGCCTACGAGCAGTACTTC. Protein product: CASSRSDRAYEQYF. The chain links TRBV21-1 to TRBJ2-7; the D segment call TRBD1 is taken from the table without a DNA check. TRBV21-1 is given as a pseudogene. The CDR3 totals 14 residues.

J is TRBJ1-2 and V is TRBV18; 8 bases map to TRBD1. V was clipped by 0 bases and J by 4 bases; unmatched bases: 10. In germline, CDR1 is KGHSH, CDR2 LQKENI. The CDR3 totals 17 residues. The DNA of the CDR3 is TGTGCCAGCTCACCACCGATTCTGACAGGGGAGAGCTATGGCTACACCTTC. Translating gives CASSPPILTGESYGYTF.